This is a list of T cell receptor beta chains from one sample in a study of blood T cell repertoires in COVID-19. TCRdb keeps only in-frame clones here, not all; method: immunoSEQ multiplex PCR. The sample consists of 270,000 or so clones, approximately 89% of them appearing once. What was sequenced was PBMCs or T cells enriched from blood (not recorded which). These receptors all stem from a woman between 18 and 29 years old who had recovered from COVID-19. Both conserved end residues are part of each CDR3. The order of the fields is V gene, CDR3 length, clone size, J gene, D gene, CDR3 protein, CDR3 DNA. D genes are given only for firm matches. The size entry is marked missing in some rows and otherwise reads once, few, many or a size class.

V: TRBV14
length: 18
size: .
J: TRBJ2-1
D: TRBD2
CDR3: CASSQMTLGGSDYNEQFF
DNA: TGTGCCAGCAGCCAAATGACCTTAGGCGGGAGTGACTACAATGAGCAGTTCTTC

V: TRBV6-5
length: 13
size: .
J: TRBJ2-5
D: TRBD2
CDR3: CASRRTRQETQYF
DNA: TGTGCCAGCAGGAGGACTAGGCAAGAGACCCAGTACTTC

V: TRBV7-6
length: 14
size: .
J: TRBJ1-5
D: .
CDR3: CASSLVEGNQPQHF
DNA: TGTGCCAGCAGCTTAGTAGAGGGCAATCAGCCCCAGCATTTT

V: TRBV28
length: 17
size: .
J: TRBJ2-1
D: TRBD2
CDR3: CASSSTPLREVWNEQFF
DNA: TGTGCCAGCAGTTCCACCCCTCTGCGGGAGGTATGGAATGAGCAGTTCTTC

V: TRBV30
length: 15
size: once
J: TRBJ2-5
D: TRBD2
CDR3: CAWSVPAGGPETQYF
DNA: TGTGCCTGGAGTGTCCCAGCGGGGGGGCCGGAGACCCAGTACTTC

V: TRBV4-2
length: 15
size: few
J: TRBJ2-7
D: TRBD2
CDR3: CASSQGEGGVYEQYF
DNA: TGTGCCAGCAGCCAAGGGGAGGGAGGGGTATACGAGCAGTACTTC

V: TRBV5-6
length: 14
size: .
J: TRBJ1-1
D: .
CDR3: CASSRYGTNTEAFF
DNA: TGTGCCAGCAGCCGGTATGGGACTAACACTGAAGCTTTCTTT

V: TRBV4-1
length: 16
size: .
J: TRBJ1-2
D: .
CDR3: CASSQARATGFYGYTF
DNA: TGCGCCAGCAGCCAAGCCAGAGCGACAGGATTCTATGGCTACACCTTC

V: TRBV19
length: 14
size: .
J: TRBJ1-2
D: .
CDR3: CASRQTGTNNGYTF
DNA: TGTGCCAGTAGGCAAACCGGGACAAACAATGGCTACACCTTC

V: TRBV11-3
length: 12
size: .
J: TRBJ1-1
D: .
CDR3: CASSDMNTEAFF
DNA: TGTGCCAGCAGCGACATGAACACTGAAGCTTTCTTT

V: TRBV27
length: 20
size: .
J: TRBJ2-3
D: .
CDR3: CASSLSVVPGVPESTDTQYF
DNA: TGTGCCAGCAGTTTATCCGTCGTTCCGGGGGTCCCCGAAAGCACAGATACGCAGTATTTT

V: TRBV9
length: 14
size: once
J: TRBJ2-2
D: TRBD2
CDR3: CASSVGLDGGELFF
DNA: TGTGCCAGCAGCGTCGGACTAGATGGCGGGGAGCTGTTTTTT

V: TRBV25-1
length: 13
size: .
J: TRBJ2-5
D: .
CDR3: CASNRQTGETQYF
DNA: TGTGCCAGCAACCGTCAAACAGGGGAGACCCAGTACTTC

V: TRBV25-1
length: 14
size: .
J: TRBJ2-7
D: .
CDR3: CASSEFQGSYEQYF
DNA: TGTGCCAGCAGTGAATTTCAGGGCTCCTACGAGCAGTACTTC

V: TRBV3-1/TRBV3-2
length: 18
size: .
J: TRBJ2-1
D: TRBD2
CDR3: CASSQDVLLAGADNEQFF
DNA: TGTGCCAGCAGCCAAGATGTCCTTCTAGCGGGAGCTGACAATGAGCAGTTCTTC

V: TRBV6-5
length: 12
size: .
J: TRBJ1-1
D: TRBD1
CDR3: CASSPGGTEAFF
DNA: TGTGCCAGCAGTCCAGGGGGCACTGAAGCTTTCTTT

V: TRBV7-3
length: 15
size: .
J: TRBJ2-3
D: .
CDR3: CASSPGGGVGDTQYF
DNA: TGTGCCAGCAGCCCCGGGGGAGGAGTGGGAGATACGCAGTATTTT

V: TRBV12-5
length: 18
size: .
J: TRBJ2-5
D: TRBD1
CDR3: CASGLGGSTGGVGETQYF
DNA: TGTGCTAGTGGTTTGGGCGGATCTACAGGGGGCGTGGGGGAGACCCAGTACTTC

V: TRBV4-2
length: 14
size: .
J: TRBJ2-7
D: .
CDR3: CASSQFEGLVEQYF
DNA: TGTGCCAGCAGCCAATTTGAGGGCCTAGTCGAGCAGTACTTC

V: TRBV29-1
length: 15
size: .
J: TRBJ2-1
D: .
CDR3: CSGRFGGSSYNEQFF
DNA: TGCAGCGGCCGGTTTGGAGGGAGCTCCTACAATGAGCAGTTCTTC

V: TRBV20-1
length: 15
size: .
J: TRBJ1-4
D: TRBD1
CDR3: CSASNPGQGMEKLFF
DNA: TGCAGTGCTAGTAATCCGGGACAGGGGATGGAAAAACTGTTTTTT

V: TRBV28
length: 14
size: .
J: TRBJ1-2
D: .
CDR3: CASSLPEVQGGYTF
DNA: TGTGCCAGCAGTTTACCGGAGGTGCAAGGTGGCTACACCTTC

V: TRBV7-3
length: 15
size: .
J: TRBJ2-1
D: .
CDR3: CASSPRQGNDNEQFF
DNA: TGTGCCAGCAGCCCCAGGCAAGGCAACGACAATGAGCAGTTCTTC

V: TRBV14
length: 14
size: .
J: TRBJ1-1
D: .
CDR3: CASSYRDSPSRAFF
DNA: TGTGCCAGCAGCTATAGAGACTCCCCTTCTAGGGCTTTCTTT

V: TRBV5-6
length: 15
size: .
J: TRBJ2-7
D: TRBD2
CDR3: CASSYSGRDSYEQYF
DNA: TGTGCCAGCAGCTATAGCGGGAGAGACTCCTACGAGCAGTACTTC

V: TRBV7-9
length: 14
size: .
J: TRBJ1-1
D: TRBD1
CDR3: CASKIGGEDTEAFF
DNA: TGTGCCAGCAAGATAGGGGGCGAAGACACTGAAGCTTTCTTT

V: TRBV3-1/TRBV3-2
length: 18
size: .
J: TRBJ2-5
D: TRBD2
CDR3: CASSPPPAIAGDRETQYF
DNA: TGTGCCAGCAGCCCCCCTCCGGCAATAGCGGGAGACCGGGAGACCCAGTACTTC

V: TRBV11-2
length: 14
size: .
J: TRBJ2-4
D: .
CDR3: CASSLASSLNIQYF
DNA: TGTGCCAGCAGCTTAGCTAGCAGCCTGAACATTCAGTACTTC

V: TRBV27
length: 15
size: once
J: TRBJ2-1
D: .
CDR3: CASSFFGGGYNEQFF
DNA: TGTGCCAGCAGTTTTTTCGGGGGAGGCTACAATGAGCAGTTCTTC

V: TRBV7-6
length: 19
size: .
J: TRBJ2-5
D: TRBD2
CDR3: CASSLEVRLAGGTEETQYF
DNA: TGTGCCAGCAGCTTAGAGGTCCGACTAGCGGGGGGGACGGAAGAGACCCAGTACTTC

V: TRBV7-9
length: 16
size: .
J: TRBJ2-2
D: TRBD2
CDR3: CASSPPLAENTGELFF
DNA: TGTGCCAGCAGCCCCCCACTAGCGGAGAACACCGGGGAGCTGTTTTTT